The 26 T cell receptor beta chains listed next were all sequenced from one sample in a study of T cells after yellow fever vaccination. TCRdb re-analysed the 5' RACE reads in MiXCR, keeping a single row per CDR3 protein. The sample includes some 400,000 distinct CDR3 sequences, approximately 19% of them seen just once. This material consisted of PBMCs, taken before the yellow fever booster vaccination. These receptors were taken from a man aged 18 to 29 who received the YFV17D yellow fever vaccine.

This clonotype was found a few times. The rearrangement joins TRBV5-1 to TRBJ1-2; D gene uncertain. The germline V gene has CDR1 SGHRS and CDR2 YFSETQ. The germline V and J ends were trimmed by 8 bases and 3 bases, with 2 bases remaining between them. The CDR3 runs to 9 residues. The CDR3 spells CARYYGYTF. The CDR3 DNA sequence: TGCGCCAGATACTATGGCTACACCTTC. Variable domain in full (rest from reference TRBV5-1 and TRBJ1-2): KAGVTQTPRYLIKTRGQQVTLSCSPISGHRSVSWYQQTPGQGLQFLFEYFSETQRNKGNFPGRFSGRQFSNSRSEMNVSTLELGDSALYLCARYYGYTFGSGTRLTVV.

V gene TRBV6-2 or TRBV6-3 combines with J gene TRBJ2-3; D is ambiguous. The V end lost 5 bases, the J end lost 2 bases, and 8 bases lay between the germline ends. Germline V gives CDR1 MNHEY, CDR2 SVGEGT. The CDR3 extends over 13 amino acids. The CDR3 spells CASSTSTTDTQYF. The CDR3 DNA reads TGTGCCAGCAGTACTTCTACCACAGATACGCAGTATTTT.

This clonotype was recorded a few times. The rearrangement links TRBV20-1 to TRBJ2-5; the match to TRBD2 covers 14 bases. V lost 4 bases, J lost 4 bases, and 5 bases stayed unmatched. The germline gives CDR1 DFQATT, CDR2 SNEGSKA (reference sequence). This CDR3 is 15 amino acids long. The CDR3: CSATGLAGVGETQYF. Written as DNA, the CDR3 is TGCAGTGCTACGGGACTAGCGGGGGTGGGAGAGACCCAGTACTTC.

This clonotype was found a few times. V and J are TRBV4-1 and TRBJ1-3, with D unclear. The CDR3 totals 18 residues. CDR1 and CDR2 (germline): MGHRA, YSYEKL. Trimming removed 1 base from V and 0 bases from J, with 16 bases in between. Written as DNA, the CDR3 is TGCGCCAGCAGCCAAGGCCGGACGGTACTTACCTCTGGAAACACCATATATTTT. Its protein product is CASSQGRTVLTSGNTIYF.

This clonotype showed up many times. Written as DNA, the CDR3 is TGCAGTGCTGCGTGGCTCCTCAACAATGAGCAGTTCTTC. As protein: CSAAWLLNNEQFF. The chain joins TRBV20-1 to TRBJ2-1, with no clear D. Trimming stripped 5 bases from V and 5 bases from J, with 13 bases between. Germline loops: CDR1 DFQATT, CDR2 SNEGSKA (reference sequence). The CDR3 has 13 residues.

There are a few counts of this clonotype. The chain carries TRBV11-2 and TRBJ1-2; D possibly corresponds to TRBD1 (6 bases). Germline CDR1 and CDR2: SGHAT and FQNNGV. V was shortened by 5 bases and J by 4 bases, with 11 bases between the two germline ends. The CDR3 runs 13 residues. Here the CDR3 reads CASSRQASYGYTF. The CDR3 DNA is TGTGCCAGCAGCCGACAGGCTTCCTATGGCTACACCTTC. Using reference TRBV11-2 and TRBJ1-2 for the parts outside the CDR3, the full variable domain is EAGVAQSPRYKIIEKRQSVAFWCNPISGHATLYWYQQILGQGPKLLIQFQNNGVVDDSQLPKDRFSAERLKGVDSTLKIQPAKLEDSAVYLCASSRQASYGYTFGSGTRLTVV.

The V call is TRBV29-1, the J call TRBJ2-2; 12 bases align to TRBD2. The germline V gene has CDR1 SQVTM and CDR2 ANQGSEA. The junction had 10 bases not matched to a gene; V was cut back by 6 bases and J by 5 bases. The CDR3 contains 16 residues. The CDR3 DNA sequence: TGCAGCGTCCTACCCGGGACTAGCGGGCCAACCGGGGAGCTGTTTTTT. Its protein is CSVLPGTSGPTGELFF.

V and J are TRBV20-1 and TRBJ1-2, with a tentative D call TRBD1 (6 bases). This CDR3 has 13 amino acids. V lost 1 base, J lost 8 bases, and 14 bases lay in between. Germline V gives CDR1 DFQATT, CDR2 SNEGSKA (reference sequence). CDR3 bases: TGCAGTGCTAGAGGGCAGGGGTTATCCGGCTACACCTTC. Translated: CSARGQGLSGYTF.

The V and J genes are TRBV7-3 and TRBJ2-3; 10 positions agree with TRBD2. The CDR3 consists of 18 residues. The germline CDR1 and CDR2 sequences are SGHTA and FQGTGA. J gave up 1 base and V 1 base, and 8 bases lay outside the gene matches. The CDR3 region is CASSLSLGLAGGTDTQYF. CDR3 sequence (DNA): TGTGCCAGCAGCTTAAGTCTTGGGCTAGCGGGGGGCACAGATACGCAGTATTTT.

This clonotype was counted only a few times. The genes are TRBV12-3 or TRBV12-4 and TRBJ2-2; D is unresolved. This CDR3 is 14 amino acids long. Deletions cut 6 bases from V and 4 bases from J, with 12 bases between. CDR3: CASSPRPATGELFF. DNA of the CDR3: TGTGCCAGCAGCCCCCGCCCTGCCACCGGGGAGCTGTTTTTT.

This sequence joins TRBV20-1 and TRBJ2-2; the match to TRBD1 covers 8 bases. The CDR3 sequence is 17 residues long. From germline, CDR1 is DFQATT and CDR2 SNEGSKA (reference sequence). The junction had 8 bases not matched to a gene; V was cut back by 2 bases and J by 0 bases. The CDR3 loop reads CSARLPRTGPNTGELFF. The CDR3, as DNA: TGCAGTGCTAGATTACCGAGGACAGGGCCGAACACCGGGGAGCTGTTTTTT.

As regards this clonotype: The junction differs from germline at one of its ends, possibly a read error. CDR3 bases: TGCAGTGTTAGAGACCTCCCGGAGCAGTACTTC. It yields the protein CSVRDLPEQYF. V is TRBV20-1 and J is TRBJ2-7; D gene uncertain. The germline gives CDR1 DFQATT, CDR2 SNEGSKA (reference sequence). The CDR3 has 11 amino acids.

A few counts support this clonotype. The chain combines TRBV29-1 with TRBJ1-5; a weak D match, TRBD1 (5 bases). The CDR3 is made up of 15 amino acids. Trimming took 6 bases from V and 0 from J, leaving 15 bases between them. Germline values: CDR1 SQVTM, CDR2 ANQGSEA. CDR3 sequence: CSVGGSSISNQPQHF. CDR3 DNA: TGCAGCGTCGGGGGGTCCTCCATTAGCAATCAGCCCCAGCATTTT. The whole variable domain, remainder taken from reference TRBV29-1 and TRBJ1-5, is SAVISQKPSRDICQRGTSLTIQCQVDSQVTMMFWYRQQPGQSLTLIATANQGSEATYESGFVIDKFPISRPNLTFSTLTVSNMSPEDSSIYLCSVGGSSISNQPQHFGDGTRLSIL.

This clonotype was counted a few times. The V and J genes are TRBV4-3 and TRBJ2-2, with a tentative D call TRBD2 (5 bases). In germline, CDR1 is LGHNA, CDR2 YSLEER. Trimming left V 1 base short and J 2 bases short, with 14 bases between. The CDR3 runs 17 residues. CDR3: CASSQVKSRGNTGELFF. CDR3 bases: TGCGCCAGCAGCCAAGTAAAGTCCCGGGGAAACACCGGGGAGCTGTTTTTT.

The chain recombines TRBV12-3 or TRBV12-4 with TRBJ1-2; TRBD1 matches at 8 bases. The junction had 7 bases not matched to a gene; V was cut back by 2 bases and J by 2 bases. The CDR3 spans 16 residues. CDR3 DNA sequence: TGTGCCAGCAGTTTAAGACAGGGGTATTCCAACTATGGCTACACCTTC. Translation gives CASSLRQGYSNYGYTF.

The rearrangement links TRBV5-4 to TRBJ1-2; D unresolved. This CDR3 spans 15 amino acids. V was cut by 4 bases and J by 0 bases, with 13 bases left in between. From germline, CDR1 is SGHNT and CDR2 YYREEE (reference sequence). DNA for the CDR3: TGTGCCAGCAGCCTCACGGGGAGAGCTAACTATGGCTACACCTTC. Translating gives CASSLTGRANYGYTF.

This sequence joins TRBV7-3 and TRBJ2-2; D call uncertain. The CDR3 is 14 amino acids. The V gene lost 5 bases and the J gene lost 1 base, with 8 bases spanning the gap. Germline V gives CDR1 SGHTA, CDR2 FQGTGA. DNA of the CDR3: TGTGCCAGCAGCGCCACAAGGAACACCGGGGAGCTGTTTTTT. As protein: CASSATRNTGELFF.

Here the CDR3 reads CASSSLWNEQFF. The CDR3 nucleotides are TGTGCCAGCAGTTCCCTGTGGAATGAGCAGTTCTTC. This chain joins TRBV27 and TRBJ2-1; D is ambiguous. Germline-derived CDR1 and CDR2 are MNHEY and SMNVEV (reference sequence). The CDR3 sequence is 12 residues long. V was pared by 4 bases and J by 7 bases, with 8 bases between.

This clonotype was picked up a small number of times. This rearrangement joins TRBV10-3 to TRBJ2-1; 9 positions match TRBD1. Trimming at V came to 4 bases and at J to 8 bases, leaving 15 bases not matched to a gene. The V gene's germline CDR1 is ENHRY and CDR2 SYGVKD. The CDR3 totals 17 residues. CDR3 bases: TGTGCCATCAGTGTTTTGCAGGGGGGACAGGGAATGCATGAGCAGTTCTTC. It translates to CAISVLQGGQGMHEQFF.

The chain employs TRBV12-3 or TRBV12-4 and TRBJ2-2; no reliable D call. The V gene lost 6 bases and the J gene lost 13 bases, with 15 bases spanning the gap. This CDR3 is built from 12 residues. The CDR3 region is CASRDRVGALFF. Written as DNA, the CDR3 is TGTGCCAGCAGGGATCGGGTCGGCGCGCTGTTTTTT.

The rearrangement links TRBV4-2 to TRBJ2-1; 9 bases are a match to TRBD1. Per germline, CDR1 LGHNA and CDR2 YNFKEQ. The V segment lost 3 bases and the J segment 6 bases; nucleotides outside the gene matches: 6. This CDR3 comprises 15 residues. Written as DNA, the CDR3 is TGTGCCAGCAGCCAGGGACAGGGTGAGGCCAATGAGCAGTTCTTC. The encoded protein is CASSQGQGEANEQFF.

The chain recombines TRBV15 with TRBJ2-7; D perhaps matches TRBD2 (5 bases). Germline V gene data show CDR1 as LNHNV and CDR2 as YYDKDF (reference sequence). The CDR3 contains 14 residues. Trimming cost V 5 bases and J 2 bases, with 13 bases left between them. CDR3 region: CATSGGLTTYEQYF. The CDR3 DNA sequence: TGTGCCACCAGCGGAGGACTGACAACCTACGAGCAGTACTTC.

This rearrangement joins TRBV18 to TRBJ2-7; D remains ambiguous. CDR3 length equals 12 residues. Per the germline V gene, CDR1 is KGHSH and CDR2 is LQKENI. V shed 3 bases and J shed 2 bases, with 5 bases lying between them. The CDR3 DNA reads TGTGCCAGCTCACCTACTACCTACGAGCAGTACTTC. Translation gives CASSPTTYEQYF.

Only a few counts were recorded for this clonotype. The chain links TRBV6-5 to TRBJ1-1; TRBD1 matches at 7 bases. The germline V gene encodes CDR1 MNHEY and CDR2 SVGAGI. This CDR3 has 15 residues. With 7 bases clipped from V and 4 bases from J, the junction kept 12 bases outside the gene matches. In DNA, the CDR3 is TGTGCCAGCAACCTCAGACAGGGTTTAGCCACTGAAGCTTTCTTT. It yields the protein CASNLRQGLATEAFF.

This sequence joins TRBV30 and TRBJ2-2, with D tentatively TRBD1 (6 bases). Trimming pared 1 base from V and 5 bases from J, leaving 11 bases between. Germline lookup yields CDR1 GTSNPN and CDR2 SVGIG (reference sequence). The CDR3 loop spans 14 amino acids. The CDR3 DNA sequence: TGTGCCTGGAGTGGTCAGGGGTGGACCGGGGAGCTGTTTTTT. As protein: CAWSGQGWTGELFF.

This clonotype was seen repeatedly, ten times or more. The chain uses TRBV10-3 and TRBJ2-5; 7 bases map to TRBD2. The germline CDR1 and CDR2 sequences are ENHRY and SYGVKD. The CDR3 has 16 residues. Unmatched junction bases numbered 10, after V lost 4 bases and J lost 2 bases. This CDR3 is CAISGTTGGRQETQYF. As DNA, the CDR3 is TGTGCCATCAGTGGTACCACGGGGGGACGACAAGAGACCCAGTACTTC.